Many counts were recorded for the clone carrying this T cell receptor (beta chain). Antigen unknown. Germline lookup yields CDR1 MNHEY and CDR2 SVGAGI. Trimming removed 6 bases from V and 5 bases from J, with 13 bases in between. The CDR3 spans 14 residues. Stated time point: longitudinal time-point 2. For the unsorted libraries, 2 million PBMCs stored at -80 C served as input. The record originates from a study of neurological immune-mediated disorders. Study-level findings and limits: Multiple sclerosis was found to have the least TCR clonal expansion, below healthy controls, and HTLV-1-associated myelopathy the most. Among expanded clones, no CDR3 amino acid sequences were shared across subjects, a pattern suggesting private repertoires in all groups.

Every sequencing run produced over 190 million TCR-beta sequences, and the sequences from any one run covered 15-18 subjects. In TCRdb, the 5' RACE reads were re-called with MiXCR into one record per CDR3 protein. The repertoire holds 70,000 to 95,000 distinct CDR3 sequences, with less than 15% as singletons. The chain has TRBV6-5 and TRBJ1-4; weak D call: TRBD1 (6 bases). Sequencing was performed on PBMCs. This TCR was sampled from a female donor with HTLV-1-associated myelopathy (HAM/TSP). CDR3 residues: CASSVDRMNEKLFF. The DNA of the CDR3 is TGTGCCAGCAGCGTCGACAGGATGAATGAAAAACTGTTTTTT.